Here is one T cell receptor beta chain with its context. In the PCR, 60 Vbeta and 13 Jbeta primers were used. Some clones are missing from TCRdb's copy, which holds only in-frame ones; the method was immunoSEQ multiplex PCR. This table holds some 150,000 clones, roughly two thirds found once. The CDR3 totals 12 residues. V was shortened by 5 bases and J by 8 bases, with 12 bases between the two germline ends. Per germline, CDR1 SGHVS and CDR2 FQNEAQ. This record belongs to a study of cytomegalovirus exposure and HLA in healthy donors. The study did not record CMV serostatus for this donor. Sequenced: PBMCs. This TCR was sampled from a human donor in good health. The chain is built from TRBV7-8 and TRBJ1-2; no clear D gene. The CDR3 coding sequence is TGTGCCAGCAGCCCCTATGCGGGGGGCTACACCTTC. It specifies CASSPYAGGYTF.